These 5 T cell receptor beta chains were all obtained from the same sample, sequenced in a study of blood T cell repertoires in COVID-19. TCRdb keeps only in-frame clones here, not all; method: immunoSEQ multiplex PCR. The table has around 87,000 clones, 75% to 85% seen once. The sequenced sample was peripheral blood. These receptors were collected from an elderly woman with acute or convalescent COVID-19.

J is TRBJ1-5 and V is TRBV2, with D maybe TRBD1 (5 bases). CDR3 length: 14 amino acids. CDR1 is SNHLY and CDR2 is FYNNEI in the germline V gene. Deletions cut 1 base from V and 5 bases from J, with 9 bases between. The CDR3 here is CASSEGQGHQPQHF. CDR3 DNA: TGTGCCAGCAGTGAAGGGCAGGGCCATCAGCCCCAGCATTTT. Using reference TRBV2 and TRBJ1-5 for the parts outside the CDR3, the full variable domain is EPEVTQTPSHQVTQMGQEVILRCVPISNHLYFYWYRQILGQKVEFLVSFYNNEISEKSEIFDDQFSVERPDGSNFTLKIRSTKLEDSAMYFCASSEGQGHQPQHFGDGTRLSIL.

The V call is TRBV19, the J call TRBJ1-2, with D hard to call. This CDR3 spans 12 amino acids. From germline, CDR1 is LNHDA and CDR2 SQIVND (reference sequence). V lost 6 bases to trimming and J lost 10 bases, with 15 bases between them. CDR3 amino acids: CASRPRRSYYTF. The CDR3, as DNA: TGTGCCAGTAGACCTCGGCGGAGTTACTACACCTTC.

In its sample, this clone was seen a few times. V is TRBV7-2 and J is TRBJ1-2, with a weak D call TRBD1 (5 bases). CDR3 size: 14 residues. Germline CDR1 SGHTA, CDR2 FQGNSA. V dropped 1 base and J dropped 4 bases, with 10 bases sitting between them. CDR3 sequence: CASSLGTNPYGYTF. As DNA, the CDR3 is TGTGCCAGCAGCTTAGGGACAAATCCCTATGGCTACACCTTC.

J is TRBJ1-5 and V is TRBV6-6; unclear D gene. The CDR3 is 15 amino acids. In germline, CDR1 is MNHNY, CDR2 SVGAGI (reference sequence). Trimming took 6 bases from V and 1 from J, leaving 13 bases between them. Here the CDR3 DNA reads TGTGCCAGCAGCTCATTTCGAGGAAGCAATCAGCCCCAGCATTTT. Residues: CASSSFRGSNQPQHF.

This chain uses TRBV5-1 with TRBJ1-1; D is possibly TRBD1 (5 bases). Between the trimmed V and J ends, which lost 4 bases and 1 base, there was a span of 17 bases. The CDR3 consists of 16 residues. Germline V gene sequence: CDR1 SGHRS, CDR2 YFSETQ. The CDR3 DNA follows: TGCGCCAGCAGCCTGGGGCTACACGGGTCGAACACTGAAGCTTTCTTT. Residues: CASSLGLHGSNTEAFF.